These 30 T cell receptor beta chains originate from one sample sequenced in a study of shared clonotypes between healthy human individuals. Clones were read by immunoSEQ multiplex PCR, and TCRdb kept only the in-frame ones, dropping some. The table has approximately 640,000 clones, 90% seen once. What was sequenced was memory CD8+ T cells from PBMCs. The subset is: CD45RO+ cells pooled with CCR7-negative TemRA cells. These TCRs come from a man younger than 30 in good health. Some clones in this sample may be carry-over from other donors' samples.

J is TRBJ1-3 and V is TRBV7-9, with a tentative D call TRBD1 (5 bases). V was cut by 8 bases and J by 0 bases, with 14 bases left in between. In germline, CDR1 is SEHNR, CDR2 FQNEAQ (reference sequence). The CDR3 totals 15 residues. CDR3 region: CASGPRGDSGNTIYF. The CDR3, as DNA: TGTGCCAGCGGCCCCCGGGGGGACTCTGGAAACACCATATATTTT. Full variable domain (rest looked up from reference TRBV7-9 and TRBJ1-3): DTGVSQNPRHKITKRGQNVTFRCDPISEHNRLYWYRQTLGQGPEFLTYFQNEAQLEKSRLLSDRFSAERPKGSFSTLEIQRTEQGDSAMYLCASGPRGDSGNTIYFGEGSWLTVV.

V usage is TRBV10-3 and J usage is TRBJ2-5, with D unresolved. V lost 2 bases, J lost 2 bases, and 3 bases lay in between. The CDR3 sequence is 12 residues long. Germline V CDR1 and CDR2: ENHRY, SYGVKD. The CDR3 DNA sequence: TGTGCCATCAGTGAGCGTCAAGAGACCCAGTACTTC. Protein sequence: CAISERQETQYF.

The chain carries TRBV5-6 and TRBJ2-7; 8 positions agree with TRBD1. Trimming at V came to 2 bases and at J to 3 bases, leaving 13 bases not matched to a gene. This CDR3 contains 17 residues. CDR1 and CDR2 from the germline V gene are SGHDT and YYEEEE. CDR3 coding DNA: TGTGCCAGCAGCTTTTACCGACAGGGGTTAAGGGGCTACGAGCAGTACTTC. This translates into CASSFYRQGLRGYEQYF.

The chain uses TRBV7-9 and TRBJ2-2; D is uncertain. The V gene's germline CDR1 is SEHNR and CDR2 FQNEAQ (reference sequence). V was pared by 2 bases and J by 3 bases, with 10 bases between. This CDR3 spans 15 amino acids. The CDR3 sequence is CASSLILRDTGELFF. The CDR3 DNA is TGTGCCAGCAGCTTAATTCTTAGGGACACCGGGGAGCTGTTTTTT.

CDR3 sequence reads: CASSQAPGTRNEKLFF. In DNA form, the CDR3 reads TGCGCCAGCAGCCAAGCCCCCGGGACAAGGAATGAAAAACTGTTTTTT. The chain links TRBV4-1 to TRBJ1-4; D possibly corresponds to TRBD1 (6 bases). Germline V gene data show CDR1 as MGHRA and CDR2 as YSYEKL. The CDR3 totals 16 residues. With 1 base removed from V and 5 bases from J, the gap between germline ends came to 14 bases.

The chain carries TRBV27 and TRBJ2-1; D possibly corresponds to TRBD2 (5 bases). V dropped 3 bases and J dropped 9 bases, with 21 bases sitting between them. Per the germline V gene, CDR1 is MNHEY and CDR2 is SMNVEV (reference sequence). The length of the CDR3 is 16 residues. This chain's CDR3 is CASSFNFLRVEGEQFF. The CDR3, as DNA: TGTGCCAGCAGTTTTAACTTTTTAAGGGTTGAGGGTGAGCAGTTCTTC.

V usage is TRBV5-1 and J usage is TRBJ2-1; 9 bases match TRBD2. Germline loops: CDR1 SGHRS, CDR2 YFSETQ. After removal of 0 bases from V and 9 bases from J, the junction contained 7 bases not matched to a gene. This CDR3 spans 15 amino acids. CDR3: CASSLAGLAIGEQFF. CDR3 nucleotide sequence: TGCGCCAGCAGCTTGGCCGGACTAGCGATTGGTGAGCAGTTCTTC.

This sequence joins TRBV6-5 and TRBJ2-2, with D maybe TRBD2 (5 bases). Germline-derived CDR1 and CDR2 are MNHEY and SVGAGI. This CDR3 contains 13 residues. Trimming pared 6 bases from V and 5 bases from J, leaving 10 bases between. CDR3 residues: CASRRSGTGELFF. The CDR3 coding sequence is TGTGCCAGCAGACGGTCGGGGACCGGGGAGCTGTTTTTT.

This clone was seen only once. The genes are TRBV19 and TRBJ1-1; D uncertain. This CDR3 has 14 amino acids. V gave up 6 bases and J gave up 1 base, with 12 bases separating them. In germline, CDR1 is LNHDA, CDR2 SQIVND (reference sequence). CDR3 coding DNA: TGTGCCAGTAGCTACCTGATCGGGAACACTGAAGCTTTCTTT. Its protein product is CASSYLIGNTEAFF. The variable domain in full, completed from reference TRBV19 and TRBJ1-1, reads DGGITQSPKYLFRKEGQNVTLSCEQNLNHDAMYWYRQDPGQGLRLIYYSQIVNDFQKGDIAEGYSVSREKKESFPLTVTSAQKNPTAFYLCASSYLIGNTEAFFGQGTRLTVV.

The chain links TRBV7-6 to TRBJ2-7; TRBD2 is a possible D gene (6 bases). Trimming took off 5 bases at V and 5 bases at J, with 16 bases between the two ends. The CDR3 consists of 14 residues. Per the germline V gene, CDR1 is SGHVS and CDR2 is FNYEAQ. The DNA of the CDR3 is TGTGCCAGCAGCCTCGGGACTGGGGGACACGAGCAGTACTTC. Translated, it gives CASSLGTGGHEQYF.

On this clone: The sample carries other DNA sequences with the same CDR3. Written as DNA, the CDR3 is TGTGCCAGCAGTTTGAGGTCCGGGAACACTGAAGCTTTCTTT. Residues: CASSLRSGNTEAFF. This chain connects TRBV27 to TRBJ1-1, with D unclear. V lost 3 bases to trimming and J lost 1 base, with 9 bases between them. CDR1 and CDR2 from the germline V gene are MNHEY and SMNVEV (reference sequence). The CDR3 runs to 14 residues.

The rearrangement joins TRBV14 to TRBJ2-1; D not certain. This CDR3 has 13 residues. Looked up from germline, CDR1 is SGHDN and CDR2 is FVKESK. The ends were cut back, 4 bases at V and 2 bases at J, with 6 bases in the middle. As DNA, the CDR3 is TGTGCCAGCAGCCTTATAGCCTACAATGAGCAGTTCTTC. Translating gives CASSLIAYNEQFF.

Worth noting for this clone: The identical CDR3 is also encoded by other nucleotide sequences in the sample. This sequence joins TRBV6-5 and TRBJ2-7; TRBD2 aligns across 7 bases. The germline gives CDR1 MNHEY, CDR2 SVGAGI. Trimming at V came to 3 bases and at J to 2 bases, leaving 4 bases not matched to a gene. The CDR3 totals 14 residues. The CDR3 reads CASSYGGSPYEQYF. The CDR3 coding sequence is TGTGCCAGCAGTTATGGCGGGAGCCCCTACGAGCAGTACTTC.

The chain carries TRBV6-5 and TRBJ2-1; 7 bases match TRBD1. The CDR3 consists of 15 residues. The germline V gene has CDR1 MNHEY and CDR2 SVGAGI. Unmatched junction bases numbered 10, after V lost 5 bases and J lost 6 bases. The CDR3 reads CASSRGGYRGNEQFF. The DNA for the CDR3 is TGTGCCAGCAGTAGAGGGGGCTATCGGGGCAATGAGCAGTTCTTC.

The chain joins TRBV5-5 to TRBJ2-2; D not resolved. V lost 1 base, J lost 7 bases, and 8 bases lay in between. CDR1 and CDR2 from the germline V gene are SGHKS and YYEKEE (reference sequence). This CDR3 has 13 amino acids. The DNA of the CDR3 is TGTGCCAGCAGCTTGACCAAAGGCGGGGAGCTGTTTTTT. It is translated as CASSLTKGGELFF.

The chain couples TRBV14 to TRBJ2-5; no definite D call. Germline CDR1 SGHDN, CDR2 FVKESK. CDR3 length equals 16 residues. The germline V and J ends were trimmed by 1 base and 5 bases, with 17 bases remaining between them. CDR3 sequence reads: CASSQGLARVGETQYF. The DNA of the CDR3 is TGTGCCAGCAGCCAAGGGTTGGCCCGAGTCGGGGAGACCCAGTACTTC.

The V and J genes are TRBV25-1 and TRBJ1-1, with a possible D match to TRBD1 (5 bases). The CDR3 extends over 13 amino acids. Deletions cut 4 bases from V and 2 bases from J, with 8 bases between. CDR1 is MGHDK, CDR2 SYGVNS, per germline. For the CDR3, the DNA is TGTGCCAGCAGTGCACAGGTTAACACTGAAGCTTTCTTT. It specifies CASSAQVNTEAFF.

Comments on this clone: The sample carries other DNA sequences with the same CDR3. The V gene is TRBV27, the J gene TRBJ2-1, with D possibly being TRBD2 (5 bases). This CDR3 has 15 residues. V gave up 3 bases and J gave up 0 bases, with 9 bases separating them. Germline CDR1 and CDR2: MNHEY and SMNVEV (reference sequence). CDR3 sequence (DNA): TGTGCCAGCAGTTTGCAAGGGAGCTCCTACAATGAGCAGTTCTTC. This translates into CASSLQGSSYNEQFF.

The chain combines TRBV19 with TRBJ2-1, with TRBD1 matching 7 bases. The CDR3 length is 13 residues. V was clipped by 5 bases and J by 6 bases; unmatched bases: 4. The germline V gene has CDR1 LNHDA and CDR2 SQIVND (reference sequence). In DNA, the CDR3 is TGTGCCAGTAGTTACAGGGGAAGCAATGAGCAGTTCTTC. Residues: CASSYRGSNEQFF.

V is TRBV5-6 and J is TRBJ2-2; D remains unclear. Looked up from germline, CDR1 is SGHDT and CDR2 is YYEEEE. The CDR3 is 17 residues long. The V gene lost 0 bases and the J gene lost 5 bases, with 17 bases spanning the gap. For the CDR3, the DNA is TGTGCCAGCAGCTTGGGTTGGTGGCAGGTAGGTACCGGGGAGCTGTTTTTT. Protein sequence: CASSLGWWQVGTGELFF.

The gene calls are TRBV4-1 and TRBJ1-2, with D maybe TRBD1 (5 bases). The CDR3 has 15 residues. Trimming took off 0 bases at V and 3 bases at J, with 11 bases between the two ends. Germline V gene sequence: CDR1 MGHRA, CDR2 YSYEKL. CDR3 sequence (DNA): TGCGCCAGCAGCCAAGATCAGGGAGGAGACTATGGCTACACCTTC. It yields the protein CASSQDQGGDYGYTF.

The chain is built from TRBV7-9 and TRBJ2-1; tentative D call: TRBD2 (5 bases). Germline CDR1 is SEHNR and CDR2 is FQNEAQ (reference sequence). The CDR3 loop spans 15 amino acids. The V end was cut by 4 bases, the J end by 9 bases, with 19 bases between. The CDR3 sequence is CASSSPEGGWGEQFF. CDR3 coding DNA: TGTGCCAGCAGCTCCCCCGAGGGTGGGTGGGGTGAGCAGTTCTTC.

The chain employs TRBV27 and TRBJ2-5; TRBD2 matches at 9 bases. CDR1 is MNHEY and CDR2 is SMNVEV in the germline V gene (reference sequence). The CDR3 has 18 residues. With V trimmed by 2 bases and J by 5 bases, 15 bases remained unmatched. In DNA form, the CDR3 reads TGTGCCAGCAGTTTAGGGCTCGCTTTAGCGGGAGTCATGGAGACCCAGTACTTC. Amino acid sequence: CASSLGLALAGVMETQYF.

The chain recombines TRBV4-3 with TRBJ2-1, with TRBD1 matching over 7 bases. Germline V CDR1 and CDR2: LGHNA, YSLEER. The J segment lost 7 bases and the V segment lost 4 bases, leaving 1 base of the junction unmatched. CDR3 length: 12 amino acids. CDR3 coding DNA: TGCGCCAGCAGCCGGGGACAGAATGAGCAGTTCTTC. This translates into CASSRGQNEQFF.

V usage is TRBV11-2 and J usage is TRBJ2-7, with D tentatively TRBD1 or TRBD2 (5 bases each). The CDR3 length is 14 residues. Trimming removed 5 bases from V and 1 base from J, with 12 bases in between. Per the germline V gene, CDR1 is SGHAT and CDR2 is FQNNGV. The CDR3 bases are TGTGCCAGCAGCGTGGTGGGGGTATCCTACGAGCAGTACTTC. Translation gives CASSVVGVSYEQYF.

This clone was seen only once. V and J are TRBV15 and TRBJ2-1; either TRBD1 or TRBD2 may fit D (5 bases each). The CDR3 totals 14 residues. The ends were cut back, 10 bases at V and 5 bases at J, with 18 bases in the middle. Germline-derived CDR1 and CDR2 are LNHNV and YYDKDF (reference sequence). CDR3 residues: CAIRRGAMDNEQFF. CDR3 sequence (DNA): TGTGCCATCAGAAGGGGAGCAATGGACAATGAGCAGTTCTTC.

The chain has TRBV28 and TRBJ2-7; 10 bases align to TRBD2. CDR3 length: 18 residues. V lost 6 bases and J lost 5; bases outside the gene matches: 19. Germline V gives CDR1 MDHEN, CDR2 SYDVKM. CDR3 bases: TGTGCCAGCAGCTTCTCATTGTTGGGTAGCGGGAGGAAACACGAGCAGTACTTC. This encodes CASSFSLLGSGRKHEQYF.

The V call is TRBV5-4, the J call TRBJ2-7; TRBD1 matches at 9 bases. Germline CDR1 and CDR2: SGHNT and YYREEE (reference sequence). This CDR3 is built from 16 residues. V shed 4 bases, J shed 6 bases, and the junction held 14 bases outside the gene matches. Here the CDR3 reads CASSDPAGQGTLEQYF. CDR3 bases: TGTGCCAGCAGCGACCCGGCGGGACAGGGTACCCTCGAGCAGTACTTC.

This sequence joins TRBV28 and TRBJ2-3, with TRBD2 as a possible D gene (6 bases). The ends were cut back, 3 bases at V and 0 bases at J, with 13 bases in the middle. From germline, CDR1 is MDHEN and CDR2 SYDVKM. CDR3 length: 16 residues. The CDR3 spells CASSFGGRRSTDTQYF. The CDR3 nucleotides are TGTGCCAGCAGTTTTGGGGGGAGGCGAAGCACAGATACGCAGTATTTT.

On this clone itself: The CDR3 does not close with the conserved phenylalanine or tryptophan, likely indicating a read error. It is unclear where the CDR3 begins or ends on the DNA, so no DNA is shown, and the CDR3 is as TCRdb lists it. The chain employs TRBV5-1 and TRBJ1-4; no DNA check was done on the table's D call, TRBD1. Germline V gene sequence: CDR1 SGHRS, CDR2 YFSETQ. The CDR3 adds up to 14 amino acids, both ends counted. The chain's CDR3 is CASSCGLHRDSWFG.